What follows is one T cell receptor (beta chain) and its context. This entry is derived from a study of shared clonotypes between healthy human individuals. Study at large: A couple of female and three male donors aged 18 to 49 were enrolled.

Measured with immunoSEQ multiplex PCR; TCRdb has only the in-frame clones, and not every one. In the table there are about 490,000 clones, around 85% of which are singletons. The sequence was obtained from a woman between 40 and 50 years old in good health. Some clones in this sample may be carry-over from other donors' samples. What was sequenced was PBMCs.

The CDR3 sequence: CASSSQYSPTGGLGQPQHF. CDR3 in DNA: TGTGCCAGCAGCTCCCAATATTCCCCGACAGGGGGGTTGGGACAGCCCCAGCATTTT. The chain has TRBV7-8 and TRBJ1-5; 9 bases line up with TRBD1. Germline V CDR1 and CDR2: SGHVS, FQNEAQ. The CDR3 spans 19 residues. The V gene end was trimmed by 4 bases and the J gene end by 7 bases; junction bases not matched to a gene: 20.